The sample holds one count of the clone carrying this TCR beta chain. Its antigen is still unknown. 13 Jbeta primers and 60 Vbeta primers were used for the PCR. The protocol was immunoSEQ multiplex PCR, while the TCRdb copy is restricted to in-frame clones and leaves out a portion. The table shows 100,000 or so clones, with about 80% occurring only once. The source of the sample is a study of cytomegalovirus exposure and HLA in healthy donors. Turning to the study itself: An early data release held some 85 million unique TCRs from HLA-typed donors.

Findings and limits, study-wide: Later on, an analysis tied over 15,000 TCR beta sequences to HLA alleles at 0.05 false discovery rate. Earlier results showed most TCR beta V segments being productive about 87% or about 30% of the time.

The specimen sequenced was PBMCs. The clonotype originates from a man aged 25-40 years in good health and CMV-seropositive.

The DNA for the CDR3 is TGTGCCAGCAGCGTAGAGGGGCGGGGCGGCACCGGGGAGCTGTTTTTT. Translated: CASSVEGRGGTGELFF. This chain joins TRBV9 and TRBJ2-2, with D maybe TRBD2 (6 bases). This CDR3 spans 16 amino acids. Germline CDR1 reads SGDLS; CDR2 reads YYNGEE. The V and J ends lost 0 bases and 4 bases respectively, with 13 bases between them.